One sample yielded the 13 T cell receptor beta chains listed below, sequenced in a study of blood T cell repertoires in COVID-19. This table comes from immunoSEQ multiplex PCR, and its TCRdb copy is limited to in-frame clones, with some not included. The data show 110,000 or so clones, approximately 87% seen once. Sample: peripheral blood. The receptors come from a man in his 70s who had recovered from COVID-19.

The CDR3 sequence: CASSLGGGNFNQPQHF. For the CDR3, the DNA is TGTGCCAGCAGCCTGGGGGGGGGTAACTTCAATCAGCCCCAGCATTTT. This sequence joins TRBV7-8 and TRBJ1-5; D might be TRBD1 (5 bases). Per the germline V gene, CDR1 is SGHVS and CDR2 is FQNEAQ. Deletions cut 5 bases from V and 3 bases from J, with 17 bases between. CDR3 length equals 16 residues.

This rearrangement joins TRBV5-1 to TRBJ1-2; 9 bases agree with TRBD1. This CDR3 is built from 14 residues. From germline, CDR1 is SGHRS and CDR2 YFSETQ. The V gene end was trimmed by 5 bases and the J gene end by 5 bases; junction bases not matched to a gene: 7. The CDR3 protein is CASRTGTGMYGYTF. In DNA, the CDR3 is TGCGCCAGCAGGACCGGGACAGGGATGTATGGCTACACCTTC.

The sample holds many counts of this clone. The chain employs TRBV5-4 and TRBJ2-1; D might be TRBD2 (5 bases). Per the germline V gene, CDR1 is SGHNT and CDR2 is YYREEE (reference sequence). The CDR3 is 14 residues long. Trimming stripped 6 bases from V and 7 bases from J, with 17 bases between. As DNA, the CDR3 is TGTGCCAGCATGTACATCGGGAACCCTAATGAGCAGTTCTTC. Translation gives CASMYIGNPNEQFF.

This chain uses TRBV5-4 with TRBJ2-7, with D possibly being TRBD1 (6 bases). The CDR3 runs to 14 residues. Germline values: CDR1 SGHNT, CDR2 YYREEE (reference sequence). V lost 0 bases and J 7 bases, leaving 14 bases between the germline ends. Here the CDR3 reads CASSLGGPSREQYF. CDR3 nucleotide sequence: TGTGCCAGCAGCTTGGGGGGGCCTAGCCGAGAGCAGTACTTC.

The rearrangement links TRBV2 to TRBJ1-2; D may be TRBD1 (6 bases). V lost 4 bases and J lost 5, with 20 bases in between. The length of the CDR3 is 16 residues. Per germline, CDR1 SNHLY and CDR2 FYNNEI. In nucleotides, the CDR3 is TGTGCCAGCAGTGTAACAGGGACCGTATTTACGTATGGCTACACCTTC. It codes for CASSVTGTVFTYGYTF.

The chain recombines TRBV28 with TRBJ2-5, with a weak D call TRBD2 (6 bases). The V gene's germline CDR1 is MDHEN and CDR2 SYDVKM. Deletions cut 8 bases from V and 3 bases from J, with 16 bases between. The CDR3 is 14 amino acids. CDR3 nucleotide sequence: TGTGCCAGCTCCCGGGGTAGCGGAGAAGAGACCCAGTACTTC. Encoded protein: CASSRGSGEETQYF.

The chain couples TRBV19 to TRBJ1-5; D not certain. Germline V gene sequence: CDR1 LNHDA, CDR2 SQIVND (reference sequence). Trimming removed 8 bases from V and 2 bases from J, with 10 bases in between. The CDR3 is made up of 13 amino acids. The CDR3 sequence is CASSDTRNQPQHF. CDR3 bases: TGTGCCAGTTCTGACACGCGCAATCAGCCCCAGCATTTT.

J is TRBJ2-7 and V is TRBV7-8, with D possibly being TRBD2 (5 bases). Germline CDR1 and CDR2: SGHVS and FQNEAQ. V was pared by 3 bases and J by 1 base, with 13 bases between. CDR3 size: 15 residues. CDR3 region: CASSFSTLGSYEQYF. CDR3 sequence (DNA): TGTGCCAGCAGCTTTTCTACACTAGGATCCTACGAGCAGTACTTC.

The chain couples TRBV5-4 to TRBJ2-5, with D unclear. Trimming removed 0 bases at V and 5 bases at J, with 11 bases between. The CDR3 has 14 amino acids. Per germline, CDR1 SGHNT and CDR2 YYREEE (reference sequence). The CDR3 nucleotides read TGTGCCAGCAGCTTGGGCACCACTGGTGAGACCCAGTACTTC. Amino acids: CASSLGTTGETQYF.

This clone has just a few counts. The chain is built from TRBV27 and TRBJ2-3; 7 nucleotides line up with TRBD2. In germline, CDR1 is MNHEY, CDR2 SMNVEV (reference sequence). With 8 bases clipped from V and 1 base from J, the junction kept 3 bases outside the gene matches. This CDR3 comprises 13 residues. The CDR3 protein is CASLTSGTDTQYF. The CDR3 DNA reads TGTGCCAGCCTTACTAGCGGCACAGATACGCAGTATTTT.

This clone was observed a single time. The sample contains more than one DNA sequence encoding this CDR3. The chain has TRBV5-6 and TRBJ1-2; no firm D call. V gave up 1 base and J gave up 3 bases, with 10 bases separating them. CDR1 SGHDT and CDR2 YYEEEE come from the germline V gene. There are 14 residues in the CDR3. CDR3 sequence reads: CASSLFSGYYGYTF. As DNA, the CDR3 is TGTGCCAGCAGCTTGTTTTCAGGCTACTATGGCTACACCTTC.

The V and J genes are TRBV11-2 and TRBJ1-5; D is undetermined. The ends were cut back, 0 bases at V and 7 bases at J, with 7 bases in the middle. This CDR3 is 13 amino acids long. The germline CDR1 and CDR2 sequences are SGHAT and FQNNGV. The CDR3: CASSLDSGQPQHF. CDR3 in DNA: TGTGCCAGCAGCTTAGATTCGGGGCAGCCCCAGCATTTT. The full variable domain, rest sourced from reference TRBV11-2 and TRBJ1-5, is EAGVAQSPRYKIIEKRQSVAFWCNPISGHATLYWYQQILGQGPKLLIQFQNNGVVDDSQLPKDRFSAERLKGVDSTLKIQPAKLEDSAVYLCASSLDSGQPQHFGDGTRLSIL.

CDR3 in DNA: TGTGCCAGCTCACCTAACCCTGGGACAGGGTACACTGAAGCTTTCTTT. Residues: CASSPNPGTGYTEAFF. The rearrangement uses TRBV18 and TRBJ1-1, with 9 bases aligning to TRBD1. Germline CDR1 reads KGHSH; CDR2 reads LQKENI. The CDR3 runs to 16 residues. Trimming cost V 3 bases and J 3 bases; bases outside gene matches: 8.